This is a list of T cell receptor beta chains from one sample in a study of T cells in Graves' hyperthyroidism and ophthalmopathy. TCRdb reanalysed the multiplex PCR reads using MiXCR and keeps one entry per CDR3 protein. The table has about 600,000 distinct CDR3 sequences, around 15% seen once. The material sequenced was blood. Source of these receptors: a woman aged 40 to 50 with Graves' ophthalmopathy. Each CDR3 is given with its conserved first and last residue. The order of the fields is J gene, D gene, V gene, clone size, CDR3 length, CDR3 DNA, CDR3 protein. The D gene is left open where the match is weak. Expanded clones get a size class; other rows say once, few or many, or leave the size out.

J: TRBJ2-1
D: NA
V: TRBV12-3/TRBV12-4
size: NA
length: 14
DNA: TGTGCCAGCAGCGGAACCATCCATAGTAATGAGCAGTTCTTC
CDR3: CASSGTIHSNEQFF

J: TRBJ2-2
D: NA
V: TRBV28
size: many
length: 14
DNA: TGTGCCAGCAGTGCTCCTTGGCCCGCCGGGGAGCTGTTTTTT
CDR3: CASSAPWPAGELFF

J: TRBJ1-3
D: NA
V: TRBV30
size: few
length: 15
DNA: TGTGCCTGGGGACCAGCTGATAGCTCTGGAAACACCACATATTTT
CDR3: CAWGPADSSGNTTYF

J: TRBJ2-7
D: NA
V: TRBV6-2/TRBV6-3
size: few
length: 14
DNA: TGTGCCAGCAGTTACGAGGGACACTCCTACGAGCAGTACTTC
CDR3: CASSYEGHSYEQYF

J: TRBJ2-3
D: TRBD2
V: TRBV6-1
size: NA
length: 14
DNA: TGTGCCAGTTTGACTAGCGGGGGGGGAGATACGCAGTATTTT
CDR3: CASLTSGGGDTQYF

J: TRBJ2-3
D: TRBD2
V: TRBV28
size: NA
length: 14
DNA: TGTGCCAGCAGTTTACAAAGCGGGATAGATACGCAGTATTTT
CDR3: CASSLQSGIDTQYF

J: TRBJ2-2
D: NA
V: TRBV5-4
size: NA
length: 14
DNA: TGTGCCAGCACCCGAGGCGAGGGGAGTGAGGAGCTGTTTTTT
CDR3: CASTRGEGSEELFF

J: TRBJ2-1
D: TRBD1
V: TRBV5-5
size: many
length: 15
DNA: TGTGCCAGCAGTCCGGGACAGGGAGTTGACAATGAGCAGTTCTTC
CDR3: CASSPGQGVDNEQFF

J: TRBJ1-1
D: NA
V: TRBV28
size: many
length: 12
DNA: TGTGCCAGCAGTCCGCGCCTAAAGGAAGCTTTCTTT
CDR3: CASSPRLKEAFF

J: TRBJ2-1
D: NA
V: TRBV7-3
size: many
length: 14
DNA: TGTGCCAGCAGCTTAAACGGGCCCTACAATGAGCAGTTCTTC
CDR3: CASSLNGPYNEQFF

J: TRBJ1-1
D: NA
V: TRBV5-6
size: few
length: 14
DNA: TGTGCCAGCAGCTTGTTCCAGGGAGGCACTGAAGCTTTCTTT
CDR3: CASSLFQGGTEAFF

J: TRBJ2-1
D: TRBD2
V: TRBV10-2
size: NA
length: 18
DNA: TGCGCCAGCAGTGACAGGACTAGCGGGAGACTGGATTTCAATGAGCAGTTCTTC
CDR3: CASSDRTSGRLDFNEQFF

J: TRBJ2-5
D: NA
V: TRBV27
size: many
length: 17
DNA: TGTGCCAGCAGTTTATTGTGGCCCACAACAGGGCCCGAGACCCAGTACTTC
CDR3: CASSLLWPTTGPETQYF

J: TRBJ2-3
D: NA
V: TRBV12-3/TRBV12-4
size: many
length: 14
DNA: TGTGCCAGCAGTTTAGCGGTCAGCACAGATACGCAGTATTTT
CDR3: CASSLAVSTDTQYF

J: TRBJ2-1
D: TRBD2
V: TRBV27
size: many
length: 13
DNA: TGTGCCAGCACCCACCTTGGCGGGAGTAGGCAGTTCTTC
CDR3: CASTHLGGSRQFF

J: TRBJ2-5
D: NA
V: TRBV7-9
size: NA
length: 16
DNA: TGTGCCAGCAGCTTAGGATACCGGGAGTACCAAGAGACCCAGTACTTC
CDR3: CASSLGYREYQETQYF

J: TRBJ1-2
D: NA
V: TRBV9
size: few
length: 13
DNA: TGTGCCAGCAGCGTAGAGCCTTCTAGGGGCTACACCTTC
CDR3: CASSVEPSRGYTF

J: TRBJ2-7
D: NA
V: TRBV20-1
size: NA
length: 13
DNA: TGCAGTGCTAGAGATGGGAGCCGCGCCGAGCAGTACTTC
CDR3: CSARDGSRAEQYF

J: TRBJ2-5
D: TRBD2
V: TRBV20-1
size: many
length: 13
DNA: TGCAGTGGCCGCGGGACTAACCAAGAGACCCAGTACTTC
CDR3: CSGRGTNQETQYF

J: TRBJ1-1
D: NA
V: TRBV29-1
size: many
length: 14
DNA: TGCAGCGTCCATACCCGGACAGAGAACACTGAAGCTTTCTTT
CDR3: CSVHTRTENTEAFF

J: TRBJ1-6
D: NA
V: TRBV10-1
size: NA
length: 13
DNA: TGCGCCAGCAGTCCGGACGGGAATTCACCCCTCCACTTT
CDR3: CASSPDGNSPLHF